Below, 25 T cell receptor beta chains from the same sample are listed, as sequenced in a study of T cells after yellow fever vaccination. TCRdb processed the 5' RACE reads anew with MiXCR; each CDR3 protein has one entry. The sample includes about 430,000 distinct CDR3 sequences, around 20% seen only once; the top ten take 18%. The input for sequencing was PBMCs, taken before the yellow fever booster vaccination. The origin of the receptors is a man younger than 30 who received the YFV17D yellow fever vaccine.

This clonotype was counted only a few times. The chain recombines TRBV12-3 or TRBV12-4 with TRBJ2-5; D possibly corresponds to TRBD2 (5 bases). CDR3 length: 14 residues. Trimming removed 0 bases from V and 5 bases from J, with 10 bases in between. The CDR3 spells CASSLALSGETQYF. The DNA of the CDR3 is TGTGCCAGCAGTTTAGCGCTATCGGGGGAGACCCAGTACTTC.

The V and J genes are TRBV9 and TRBJ2-5, with unresolved D. CDR3 size: 13 residues. V was clipped by 4 bases and J by 1 base, with 8 bases between them. CDR1 is SGDLS and CDR2 is YYNGEE in the germline V gene. The CDR3 reads CASSPWAQETQYF. CDR3 bases: TGTGCCAGCAGCCCCTGGGCCCAAGAGACCCAGTACTTC.

This clonotype turned up a few times. The CDR3 loop reads CASSLLTVGTGELFF. DNA for the CDR3: TGCGCCAGCAGCTTGCTGACAGTGGGCACCGGGGAGCTGTTTTTT. The chain is built from TRBV5-1 and TRBJ2-2, with a weak D call TRBD1 (5 bases). This CDR3 has 15 residues. Trimming shortened V by 1 base and J by 4 bases, and 11 bases separated the two germline ends. CDR1 is SGHRS, CDR2 YFSETQ, per germline.

This clonotype was counted a few times. This chain links TRBV6-2 or TRBV6-3 with TRBJ2-1; unclear D gene. CDR1 MNHEY and CDR2 SVGEGT come from the germline V gene. V was pared by 1 base and J by 7 bases, with 2 bases between. The CDR3 is made up of 11 amino acids. CDR3 nucleotides: TGTGCCAGCAGTTACTTGAATGAGCAGTTCTTC. Amino acids: CASSYLNEQFF.

This clonotype has only a few counts. V gene TRBV10-3 combines with J gene TRBJ1-3, with D unresolved. The V gene lost 0 bases and the J gene lost 0 bases, with 6 bases spanning the gap. There are 15 residues in the CDR3. Per germline, CDR1 ENHRY and CDR2 SYGVKD. The CDR3 nucleotides are TGTGCCATCAGTGAGTCGTCCGCCTCTGGAAACACCATATATTTT. Residues: CAISESSASGNTIYF.

This clonotype was seen a few times. The chain employs TRBV7-2 and TRBJ2-3; TRBD2 aligns across 10 bases. The J segment lost 6 bases and the V segment lost 1 base, leaving 7 bases of the junction unmatched. CDR1 is SGHTA, CDR2 FQGNSA, per germline. The CDR3 consists of 16 residues. Here the CDR3 reads CASSLGKLAGRDTQYF. CDR3 DNA sequence: TGTGCCAGCAGCTTAGGAAAACTAGCGGGGCGGGATACGCAGTATTTT.

This sequence joins TRBV4-3 and TRBJ1-1, with TRBD1 matching over 9 bases. CDR3 length: 13 residues. Looked up from germline, CDR1 is LGHNA and CDR2 is YSLEER. The J segment lost 12 bases and the V segment lost 2 bases, leaving 7 bases of the junction unmatched. In DNA form, the CDR3 reads TGCGCCAGCAGCCAACAGGGGACAGGGATGTCTTTCTTT. This translates into CASSQQGTGMSFF.

The table lists this clonotype with a few counts. The V and J genes are TRBV7-3 and TRBJ2-1, with a tentative D call TRBD2 (6 bases). Trimming cost V 8 bases and J 4 bases, with 15 bases left between them. The V gene's germline CDR1 is SGHTA and CDR2 FQGTGA. The CDR3 is made up of 14 amino acids. The CDR3 DNA is TGTGCCAGCGGGCGAACGGGACTTTACAATGAGCAGTTCTTC. Its protein product is CASGRTGLYNEQFF.

The rearrangement joins TRBV4-1 to TRBJ2-7, with 8 bases that match TRBD2. CDR1 is MGHRA, CDR2 YSYEKL, per germline. This CDR3 contains 15 residues. V trimming: 4 bases; J trimming: 0 bases; junction bases outside the gene matches: 5. This CDR3 reads CASSLTSGPSYEQYF. CDR3 bases: TGCGCCAGCAGCCTCACTAGCGGACCCTCCTACGAGCAGTACTTC.

The chain combines TRBV6-2 or TRBV6-3 with TRBJ2-7; D is ambiguous. This CDR3 is 11 amino acids long. Germline CDR1 is MNHEY and CDR2 is SVGEGT. V dropped 3 bases and J dropped 6 bases, with 6 bases sitting between them. Here the CDR3 DNA reads TGTGCCAGCAGTTATCCCAGCGAGCAGTACGTC. Its translation is CASSYPSEQYV.

The chain combines TRBV2 with TRBJ2-5; D gene ambiguous. V lost 5 bases and J 3 bases, leaving 22 bases between the germline ends. Per the germline V gene, CDR1 is SNHLY and CDR2 is FYNNEI. CDR3 length: 17 amino acids. The CDR3 sequence is CASSLTLSAATEETQYF. In DNA, the CDR3 is TGTGCCAGCAGTCTTACCCTGAGCGCGGCTACCGAAGAGACCCAGTACTTC.

The chain has TRBV6-5 and TRBJ1-1, with a tentative D call TRBD1 (6 bases). From germline, CDR1 is MNHEY and CDR2 SVGAGI. This CDR3 is 15 amino acids long. The V and J ends lost 11 bases and 0 bases respectively, with 19 bases between them. The CDR3 DNA reads TGTGCCGGCACCGACAGTGGGGGCCTGAACACTGAAGCTTTCTTT. It translates to CAGTDSGGLNTEAFF.

This clonotype was observed a few times. This chain uses TRBV5-1 with TRBJ2-7; D remains ambiguous. Trimming removed 0 bases from V and 3 bases from J, with 10 bases in between. CDR1 is SGHRS, CDR2 YFSETQ, per germline. The CDR3 length is 14 residues. CDR3 DNA sequence: TGCGCCAGCAGCTTGGGGTTTGGCGACTACGAGCAGTACTTC. It is translated as CASSLGFGDYEQYF. Looking up the rest from reference TRBV5-1 and TRBJ2-7 gives the full variable domain: KAGVTQTPRYLIKTRGQQVTLSCSPISGHRSVSWYQQTPGQGLQFLFEYFSETQRNKGNFPGRFSGRQFSNSRSEMNVSTLELGDSALYLCASSLGFGDYEQYFGPGTRLTVT.

V and J are TRBV4-1 and TRBJ2-3, with TRBD2 matching 14 bases. This CDR3 has 19 amino acids. Unmatched junction bases numbered 8, after V lost 1 base and J lost 2 bases. Germline V gene lookup returns CDR1 MGHRA and CDR2 YSYEKL. CDR3 loop: CASSQVETSGGAFTDTQYF. CDR3 coding DNA: TGCGCCAGCAGCCAAGTAGAGACTAGCGGGGGGGCATTCACAGATACGCAGTATTTT.

The gene calls are TRBV29-1 and TRBJ2-5; D could derive from TRBD1 or TRBD2 (5 bases each). The CDR3 consists of 12 residues. The germline gives CDR1 SQVTM, CDR2 ANQGSEA. Between the trimmed V and J ends, which lost 6 bases and 3 bases, there was a span of 11 bases. Written as DNA, the CDR3 is TGCAGCGTGGGGGAGATTAAAGAGACCCAGTACTTC. Translating gives CSVGEIKETQYF.

The chain combines TRBV15 with TRBJ2-1; 11 nucleotides align to TRBD1. V lost 4 bases and J lost 5; bases outside the gene matches: 10. Germline-derived CDR1 and CDR2 are LNHNV and YYDKDF (reference sequence). The CDR3 is made up of 17 amino acids. The CDR3 region is CATSTRRGQGANNEQFF. For the CDR3, the DNA is TGTGCCACCAGCACGCGGCGCGGACAGGGGGCCAACAATGAGCAGTTCTTC.

This clonotype was counted between two and nine times. The chain employs TRBV7-9 and TRBJ2-5; D is perhaps TRBD1 or TRBD2 (5 bases each). Per the germline V gene, CDR1 is SEHNR and CDR2 is FQNEAQ (reference sequence). Between the trimmed V and J ends, which lost 5 bases and 0 bases, there was a span of 13 bases. This CDR3 has 15 amino acids. The CDR3 spells CASSRQEGYQETQYF. CDR3 in DNA: TGTGCCAGCAGCCGACAAGAGGGGTACCAAGAGACCCAGTACTTC.

This clonotype was counted ten times or more. The chain recombines TRBV10-3 with TRBJ2-1; 9 bases map to TRBD2. The CDR3 is 15 residues long. V trimming: 2 bases; J trimming: 6 bases; junction bases outside the gene matches: 5. The V gene's germline CDR1 is ENHRY and CDR2 SYGVKD. The CDR3: CAISEQAGGSNEQFF. The CDR3 DNA follows: TGTGCCATCAGTGAGCAAGCGGGGGGCAGCAATGAGCAGTTCTTC.

The DNA of the CDR3 is TGCGCCAGCAGCCAAGAAGAATCTGGGGCCAACGTCCTGACTTTC. Its translation: CASSQEESGANVLTF. The V gene is TRBV4-3, the J gene TRBJ2-6; the D is unclear. This CDR3 contains 15 residues. Trimming pared 0 bases from V and 1 base from J, leaving 4 bases between. Germline-derived CDR1 and CDR2 are LGHNA and YSLEER.

This chain uses TRBV4-1 with TRBJ1-1; TRBD1 is a possible D gene (6 bases). CDR3 size: 15 residues. In germline, CDR1 is MGHRA, CDR2 YSYEKL. Deletions cut 3 bases from V and 1 base from J, with 12 bases between. The CDR3 DNA is TGCGCCAGCAGCCATAGCGGACAGCCGAACACTGAAGCTTTCTTT. The encoded protein is CASSHSGQPNTEAFF.

The chain uses TRBV5-1 and TRBJ2-3, with D perhaps matching TRBD1 or TRBD2 (6 bases each). The CDR3 has 14 amino acids. The germline CDR1 and CDR2 sequences are SGHRS and YFSETQ. V dropped 5 bases and J dropped 0 bases, with 10 bases sitting between them. The CDR3: CASSWGASTDTQYF. CDR3 DNA: TGCGCCAGCAGTTGGGGGGCTAGCACAGATACGCAGTATTTT.

V usage is TRBV7-2 and J usage is TRBJ2-7, with TRBD1 matching 7 bases. CDR3 length: 13 residues. The germline gives CDR1 SGHTA, CDR2 FQGNSA. The trim removed 6 bases at V and 6 bases at J, leaving 8 bases unmatched. The CDR3 bases are TGTGCCAGCAGATTTGAGGGGGCCCTCGAGCAGTACGTC. This translates into CASRFEGALEQYV.

This clonotype was observed a handful of times. J is TRBJ1-1 and V is TRBV7-3; a weak D match, TRBD1 (6 bases). V lost 2 bases, J lost 4 bases, and 17 bases lay in between. The germline CDR1 and CDR2 sequences are SGHTA and FQGTGA. The CDR3 has 16 amino acids. For the CDR3, the DNA is TGTGCCAGCAGCTTAGGGGTGGGACGGGGGCCCACTGAAGCTTTCTTT. Translation gives CASSLGVGRGPTEAFF. Using reference TRBV7-3 and TRBJ1-1 for the parts outside the CDR3, the full variable domain is GAGVSQTPSNKVTEKGKYVELRCDPISGHTALYWYRQSLGQGPEFLIYFQGTGAADDSGLPNDRFFAVRPEGSVSTLKIQRTERGDSAVYLCASSLGVGRGPTEAFFGQGTRLTVV.

This clonotype has a handful of counts. The chain is built from TRBV6-2 or TRBV6-3 and TRBJ1-6; 8 bases fit TRBD1. The CDR3 has 14 residues. CDR1 is MNHEY and CDR2 is SVGEGT in the germline V gene. The trim removed 2 bases at V and 10 bases at J, leaving 4 bases unmatched. CDR3 in amino acids: CASSYRTGLSPLHF. CDR3 coding DNA: TGTGCCAGCAGTTACCGGACAGGGCTCTCACCCCTCCACTTT.

This clonotype showed up many times. The chain employs TRBV5-1 and TRBJ2-5; D not certain. CDR3 size: 13 residues. The V end was cut by 7 bases, the J end by 0 bases, with 10 bases between. Germline CDR1 SGHRS, CDR2 YFSETQ. The CDR3 here is CASHDTYQETQYF. In nucleotides, the CDR3 is TGCGCCAGCCACGATACGTACCAAGAGACCCAGTACTTC.